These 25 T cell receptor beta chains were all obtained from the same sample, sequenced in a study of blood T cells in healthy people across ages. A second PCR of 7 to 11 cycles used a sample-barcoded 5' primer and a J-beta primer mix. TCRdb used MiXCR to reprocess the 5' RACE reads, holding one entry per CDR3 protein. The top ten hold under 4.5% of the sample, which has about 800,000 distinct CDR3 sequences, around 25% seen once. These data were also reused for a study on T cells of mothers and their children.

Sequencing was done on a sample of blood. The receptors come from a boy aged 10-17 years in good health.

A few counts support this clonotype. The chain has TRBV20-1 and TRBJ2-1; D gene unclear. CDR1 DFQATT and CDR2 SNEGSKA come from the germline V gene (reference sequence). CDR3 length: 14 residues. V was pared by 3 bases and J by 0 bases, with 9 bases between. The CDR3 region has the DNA TGCAGTGCTAGCCAAAAAAACTCCTACAATGAGCAGTTCTTC. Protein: CSASQKNSYNEQFF.

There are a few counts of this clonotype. CDR3 DNA: TGCAGCGTCGTGGGACTAGCGGAGACCCAGTACTTC. This gives the protein CSVVGLAETQYF. The chain has TRBV29-1 and TRBJ2-5, with 10 bases aligning to TRBD2. The CDR3 has 12 residues. Germline V CDR1 and CDR2: SQVTM, ANQGSEA. V was pared by 6 bases and J by 5 bases, with 3 bases of the junction left unmatched.

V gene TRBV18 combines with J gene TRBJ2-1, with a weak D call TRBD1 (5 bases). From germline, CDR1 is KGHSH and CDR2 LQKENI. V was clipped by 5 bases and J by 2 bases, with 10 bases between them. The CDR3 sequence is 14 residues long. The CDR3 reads CASSTDSTYNEQFF. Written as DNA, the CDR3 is TGTGCCAGCTCAACCGACAGTACCTACAATGAGCAGTTCTTC.

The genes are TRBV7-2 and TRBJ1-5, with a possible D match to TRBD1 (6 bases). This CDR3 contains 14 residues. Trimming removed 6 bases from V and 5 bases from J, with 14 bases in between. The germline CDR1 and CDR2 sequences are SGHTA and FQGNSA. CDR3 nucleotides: TGTGCCAGCAGTCTCGGGGGCACCTATCAGCCCCAGCATTTT. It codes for CASSLGGTYQPQHF.

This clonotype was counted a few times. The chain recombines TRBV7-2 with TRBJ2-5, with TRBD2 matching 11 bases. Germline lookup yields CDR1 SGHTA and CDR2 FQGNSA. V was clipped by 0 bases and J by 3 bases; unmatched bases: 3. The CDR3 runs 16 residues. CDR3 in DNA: TGTGCCAGCAGCTTAGCCAGGGGACTAGCGGAAGAGACCCAGTACTTC. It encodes CASSLARGLAEETQYF. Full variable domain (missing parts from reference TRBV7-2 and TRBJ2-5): GAGVSQSPSNKVTEKGKDVELRCDPISGHTALYWYRQSLGQGLEFLIYFQGNSAPDKSGLPSDRFSAERTGGSVSTLTIQRTQQEDSAVYLCASSLARGLAEETQYFGPGTRLLVL.

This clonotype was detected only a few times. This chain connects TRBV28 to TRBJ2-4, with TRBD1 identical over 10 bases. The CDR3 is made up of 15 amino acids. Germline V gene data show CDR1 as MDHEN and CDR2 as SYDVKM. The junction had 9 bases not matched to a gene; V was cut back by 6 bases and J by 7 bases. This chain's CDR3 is CASRAGQGVGNIQYF. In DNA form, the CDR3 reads TGTGCCAGCAGGGCTGGACAGGGGGTCGGGAACATTCAGTACTTC.

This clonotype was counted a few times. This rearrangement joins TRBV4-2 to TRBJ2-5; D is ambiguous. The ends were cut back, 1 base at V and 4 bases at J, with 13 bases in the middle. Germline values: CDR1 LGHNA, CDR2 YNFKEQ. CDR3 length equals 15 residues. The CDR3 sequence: CASSQALLPGETQYF. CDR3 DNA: TGTGCCAGCAGCCAAGCCCTCCTTCCTGGAGAGACCCAGTACTTC.

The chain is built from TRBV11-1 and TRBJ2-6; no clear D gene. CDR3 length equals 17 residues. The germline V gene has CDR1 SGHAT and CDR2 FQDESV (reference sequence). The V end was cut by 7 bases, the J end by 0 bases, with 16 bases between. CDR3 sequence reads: CASTDLLESSGANVLTF. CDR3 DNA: TGTGCCAGCACCGATCTGCTGGAAAGCTCTGGGGCCAACGTCCTGACTTTC.

DNA of the CDR3: TGTGCCAGCAGAAGGGACAGGAAAGAAAAACTGTTTTTT. Its translation: CASRRDRKEKLFF. The gene calls are TRBV7-2 and TRBJ1-4, with 8 bases fitting TRBD1. Germline lookup yields CDR1 SGHTA and CDR2 FQGNSA. The CDR3 extends over 13 amino acids. J gave up 8 bases and V 6 bases, and 5 bases lay outside the gene matches.

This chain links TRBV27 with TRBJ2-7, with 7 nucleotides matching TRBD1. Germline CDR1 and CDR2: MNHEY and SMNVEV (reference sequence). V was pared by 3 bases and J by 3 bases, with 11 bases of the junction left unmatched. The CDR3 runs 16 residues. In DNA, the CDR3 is TGTGCCAGCAGTTTCTCGTCCGGGACAGCGTTCTACGAGCAGTACTTC. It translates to CASSFSSGTAFYEQYF.

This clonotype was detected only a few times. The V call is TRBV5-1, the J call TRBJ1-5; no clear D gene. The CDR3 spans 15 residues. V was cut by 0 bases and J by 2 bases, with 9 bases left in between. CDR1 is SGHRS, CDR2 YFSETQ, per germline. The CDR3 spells CASSLDGSRNQPQHF. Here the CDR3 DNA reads TGCGCCAGCAGCTTGGACGGGAGCCGCAATCAGCCCCAGCATTTT.

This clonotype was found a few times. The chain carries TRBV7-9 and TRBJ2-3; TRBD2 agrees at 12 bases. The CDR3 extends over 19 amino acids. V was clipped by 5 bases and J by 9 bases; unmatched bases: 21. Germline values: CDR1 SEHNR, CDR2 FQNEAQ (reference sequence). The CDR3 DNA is TGTGCCAGCAGCGCCAGAGGACTAGCGGGACGAAAAAGTGGCGACACGCAGTATTTT. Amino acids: CASSARGLAGRKSGDTQYF.

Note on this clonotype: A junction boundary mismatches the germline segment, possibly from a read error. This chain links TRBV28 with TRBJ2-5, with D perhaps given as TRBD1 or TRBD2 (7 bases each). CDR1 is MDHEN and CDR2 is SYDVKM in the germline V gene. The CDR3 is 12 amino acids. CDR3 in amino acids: CATRGGARDRFF. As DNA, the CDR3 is TGTGCCACCAGGGGGGGTGCTCGGGACCGGTTCTTC.

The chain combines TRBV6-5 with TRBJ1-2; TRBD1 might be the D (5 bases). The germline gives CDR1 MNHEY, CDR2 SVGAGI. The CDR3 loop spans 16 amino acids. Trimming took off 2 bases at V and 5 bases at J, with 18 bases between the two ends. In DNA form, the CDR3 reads TGTGCCAGCAGTTACGGGGGGGTACGGGCTAGTTATGGCTACACCTTC. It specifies CASSYGGVRASYGYTF.

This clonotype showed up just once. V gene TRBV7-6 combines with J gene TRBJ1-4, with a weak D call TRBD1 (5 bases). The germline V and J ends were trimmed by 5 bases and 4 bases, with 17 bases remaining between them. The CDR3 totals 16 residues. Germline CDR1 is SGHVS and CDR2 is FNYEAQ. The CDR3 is CASSLGTGSNNEKLFF. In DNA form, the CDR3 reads TGTGCCAGCAGCCTCGGGACCGGATCTAATAATGAAAAACTGTTTTTT.

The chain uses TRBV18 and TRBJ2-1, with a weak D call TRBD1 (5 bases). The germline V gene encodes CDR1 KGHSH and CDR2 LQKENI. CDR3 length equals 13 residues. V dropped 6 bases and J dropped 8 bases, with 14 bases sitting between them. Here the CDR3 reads CASSNVQGHEQFF. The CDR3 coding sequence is TGTGCCAGCTCCAATGTCCAGGGTCATGAGCAGTTCTTC.

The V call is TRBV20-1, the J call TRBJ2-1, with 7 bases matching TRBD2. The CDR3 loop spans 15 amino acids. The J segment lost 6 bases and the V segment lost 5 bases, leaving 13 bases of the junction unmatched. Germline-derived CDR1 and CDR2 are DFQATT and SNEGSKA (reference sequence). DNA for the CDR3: TGCAGTGCTGGAAGGCCCGGCGGGAGTGGCAATGAGCAGTTCTTC. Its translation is CSAGRPGGSGNEQFF.

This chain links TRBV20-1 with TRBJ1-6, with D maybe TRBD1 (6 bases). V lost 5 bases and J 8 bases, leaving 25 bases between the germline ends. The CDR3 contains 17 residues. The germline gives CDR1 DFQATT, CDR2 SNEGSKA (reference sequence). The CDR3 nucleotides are TGCAGTGCTGGGGCGGCAGGGGAGGCGGATTCGGATTCACCCCTCCACTTT. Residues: CSAGAAGEADSDSPLHF.

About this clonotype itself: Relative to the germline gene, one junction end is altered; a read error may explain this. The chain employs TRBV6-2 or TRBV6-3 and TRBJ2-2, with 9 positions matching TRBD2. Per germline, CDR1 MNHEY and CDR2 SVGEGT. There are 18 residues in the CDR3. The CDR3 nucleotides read TGTGCCAGCAGTTACTCTAGCGGGGGCAGTACGAACACCGGGGCGCTGTTTTTT. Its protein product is CASSYSSGGSTNTGALFF.

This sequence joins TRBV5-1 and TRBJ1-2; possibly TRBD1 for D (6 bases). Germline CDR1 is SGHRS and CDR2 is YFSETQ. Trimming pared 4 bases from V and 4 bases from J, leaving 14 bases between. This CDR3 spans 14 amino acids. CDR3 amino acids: CASSPEGGGYGYTF. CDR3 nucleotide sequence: TGCGCCAGCAGCCCGGAGGGAGGGGGCTATGGCTACACCTTC.

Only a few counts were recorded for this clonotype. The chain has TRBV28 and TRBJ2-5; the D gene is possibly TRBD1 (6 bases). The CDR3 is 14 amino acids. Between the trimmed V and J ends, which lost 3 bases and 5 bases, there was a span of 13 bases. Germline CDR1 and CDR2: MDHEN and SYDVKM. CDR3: CASSFNRGIETQYF. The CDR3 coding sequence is TGTGCCAGCAGTTTTAATAGGGGGATCGAGACCCAGTACTTC.

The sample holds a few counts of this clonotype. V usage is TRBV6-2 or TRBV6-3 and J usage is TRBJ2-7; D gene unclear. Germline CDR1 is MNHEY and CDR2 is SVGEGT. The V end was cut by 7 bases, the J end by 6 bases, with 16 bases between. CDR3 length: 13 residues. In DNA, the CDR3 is TGTGCCAGCAACTACGACCGGCCCTCCGAGCAGTACTTC. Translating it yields CASNYDRPSEQYF.

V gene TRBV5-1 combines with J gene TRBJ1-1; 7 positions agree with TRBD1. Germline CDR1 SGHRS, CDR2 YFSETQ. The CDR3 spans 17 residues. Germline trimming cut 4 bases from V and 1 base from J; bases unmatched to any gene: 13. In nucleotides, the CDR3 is TGCGCCAGCAGCCCAAACAGGGGAGGTAGGAGGAACACTGAAGCTTTCTTT. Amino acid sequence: CASSPNRGGRRNTEAFF.

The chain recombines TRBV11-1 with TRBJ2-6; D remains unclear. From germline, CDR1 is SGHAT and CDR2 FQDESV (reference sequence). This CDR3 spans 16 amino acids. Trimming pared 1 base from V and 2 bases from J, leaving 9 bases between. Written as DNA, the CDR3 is TGTGCCAGCAGCTTAGGGACCGGAGCTGGGGCCAACGTCCTGACTTTC. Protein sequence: CASSLGTGAGANVLTF.

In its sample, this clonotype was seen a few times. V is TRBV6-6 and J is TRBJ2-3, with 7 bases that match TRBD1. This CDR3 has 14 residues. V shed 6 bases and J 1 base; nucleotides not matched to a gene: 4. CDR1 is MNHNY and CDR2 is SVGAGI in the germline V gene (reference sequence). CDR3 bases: TGTGCCAGCAGAACACAGGGGCGCACAGATACGCAGTATTTT. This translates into CASRTQGRTDTQYF.